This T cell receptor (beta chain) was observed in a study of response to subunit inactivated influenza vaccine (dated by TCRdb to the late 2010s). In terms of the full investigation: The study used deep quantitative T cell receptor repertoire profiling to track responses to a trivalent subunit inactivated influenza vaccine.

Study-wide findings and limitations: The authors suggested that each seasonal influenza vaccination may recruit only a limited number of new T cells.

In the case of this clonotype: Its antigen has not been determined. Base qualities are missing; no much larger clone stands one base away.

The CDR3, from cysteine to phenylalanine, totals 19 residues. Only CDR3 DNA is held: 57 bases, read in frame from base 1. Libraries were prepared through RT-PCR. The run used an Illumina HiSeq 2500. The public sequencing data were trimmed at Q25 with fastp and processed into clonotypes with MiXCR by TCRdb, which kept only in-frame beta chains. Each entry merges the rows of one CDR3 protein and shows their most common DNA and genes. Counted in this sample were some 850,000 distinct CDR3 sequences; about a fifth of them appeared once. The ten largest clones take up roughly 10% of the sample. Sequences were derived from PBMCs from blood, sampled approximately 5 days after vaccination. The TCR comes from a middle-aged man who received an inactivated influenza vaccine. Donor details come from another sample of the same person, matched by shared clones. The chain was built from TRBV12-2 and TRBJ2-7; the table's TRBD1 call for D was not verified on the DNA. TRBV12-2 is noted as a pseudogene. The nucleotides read TGTGCAAGTCGCTTACCCCCGGGACAGGGGGTACGTTGTACCTACGAGCAGTACTTC. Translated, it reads CASRLPPGQGVRCTYEQYF.